These 13 T cell receptor beta chains were all obtained from the same sample, sequenced in a study of shared T cell receptors in the human thymus. Sequencing was performed with immunoSEQ multiplex PCR; in TCRdb, only in-frame clones are kept and a portion is missing. The sample records 500,000 to 750,000 clones, roughly 88% being singletons. This sample was also put to use in a study of human thymus T cells.

What was sequenced was thymocytes. These receptors originate from a boy in the first two years of life with a congenital heart defect.

This chain joins TRBV28 and TRBJ1-2; TRBD1 agrees at 9 bases. The ends lost 6 bases at V and 5 bases at J; junction bases unmatched: 4. CDR3 length: 13 residues. Looked up from germline, CDR1 is MDHEN and CDR2 is SYDVKM. The CDR3 DNA reads as TGTGCCAGCAGGACAGGGGGGAGTTATGGCTACACCTTC. Translating it yields CASRTGGSYGYTF.

J is TRBJ1-5 and V is TRBV5-8, with D hard to call. The CDR3 loop spans 15 amino acids. V lost 7 bases and J lost 1, with 15 bases in between. From germline, CDR1 is SGHTS and CDR2 YDEGEE. The CDR3 here is CASGQRAQSNQPQHF. The CDR3, as DNA: TGTGCCAGCGGCCAGCGGGCCCAGAGCAATCAGCCCCAGCATTTT. Looking up the rest from reference TRBV5-8 and TRBJ1-5 gives the full variable domain: EAGVTQSPTHLIKTRGQQATLRCSPISGHTSVYWYQQALGLGLQFLLWYDEGEERNRGNFPPRFSGRQFPNYSSELNVNALELEDSALYLCASGQRAQSNQPQHFGDGTRLSIL.

The genes are TRBV9 and TRBJ2-3; a possible D gene is TRBD2 (6 bases). V was cut by 4 bases and J by 3 bases, with 18 bases left in between. Germline CDR1 and CDR2: SGDLS and YYNGEE. The CDR3 runs 16 residues. The CDR3 DNA sequence: TGTGCCAGCAGCTCCCCCCGGGCGGGGATTACAGATACGCAGTATTTT. Amino acid sequence: CASSSPRAGITDTQYF.

The J gene is TRBJ2-2, the V gene TRBV6-5; 7 bases align to TRBD1. CDR1 is MNHEY, CDR2 SVGAGI, per germline. The CDR3 is 15 residues long. With V trimmed by 2 bases and J by 3 bases, 3 bases remained unmatched. In nucleotides, the CDR3 is TGTGCCAGCAGTTACAAGGGGGCGGACACCGGGGAGCTGTTTTTT. This codes for CASSYKGADTGELFF.

The genes are TRBV5-4 and TRBJ2-1; 14 bases agree with TRBD2. The CDR3 totals 15 residues. The germline gives CDR1 SGHNT, CDR2 YYREEE (reference sequence). Losses at the gene ends were 4 bases for V and 6 bases for J; bases not matched to a gene: 3. CDR3 DNA: TGTGCCAGCAGCCAGGGACTAGCGGGGGTCAATGAGCAGTTCTTC. Protein sequence: CASSQGLAGVNEQFF.

The genes are TRBV6-1 and TRBJ2-1, with D perhaps TRBD1 (6 bases). From germline, CDR1 is MNHNS and CDR2 SASEGT. The CDR3 has 14 residues. V lost 6 bases to trimming and J lost 6 bases, with 15 bases between them. The CDR3 reads CASRHRELGNEQFF. The CDR3 DNA is TGTGCCAGCAGGCACAGGGAATTGGGCAATGAGCAGTTCTTC.

This chain connects TRBV14 to TRBJ2-7; 11 bases fit TRBD2. The CDR3 totals 19 residues. Germline V gene lookup returns CDR1 SGHDN and CDR2 FVKESK. The V gene end was trimmed by 3 bases and the J gene end by 2 bases; junction bases not matched to a gene: 15. The CDR3: CASSHDLIKGTSGTYEQYF. CDR3 DNA: TGTGCCAGCAGCCACGATTTAATAAAAGGGACTAGCGGTACCTACGAGCAGTACTTC.

V gene TRBV11-2 combines with J gene TRBJ2-1; TRBD2 matches 9 bases. After removal of 1 base from V and 3 bases from J, the junction contained 7 bases not matched to a gene. CDR3 size: 17 residues. Germline V gives CDR1 SGHAT, CDR2 FQNNGV. The CDR3 coding sequence is TGTGCCAGCAGCTTAGGGGATAGCGGGAGTGTCTACAATGAGCAGTTCTTC. Residues: CASSLGDSGSVYNEQFF.

The chain couples TRBV4-3 to TRBJ2-7; no clear D. The germline CDR1 and CDR2 sequences are LGHNA and YSLEER. There are 14 residues in the CDR3. V lost 0 bases and J 2 bases, leaving 8 bases between the germline ends. The CDR3 DNA reads TGCGCCAGCAGCCAAGACAACAATCCCTACGAGCAGTACTTC. Encoded protein: CASSQDNNPYEQYF.

CDR3 coding DNA: TGTGCCAGCAGTTTATCCAAAACGCCCTACAGGGAGAGGAGGGAGACCCAGTACTTC. Its protein product is CASSLSKTPYRERRETQYF. The chain has TRBV27 and TRBJ2-5; D is possibly TRBD1 (6 bases). This CDR3 spans 19 amino acids. Trimming took off 0 bases at V and 5 bases at J, with 25 bases between the two ends. Germline CDR1 reads MNHEY; CDR2 reads SMNVEV (reference sequence).

This clone was detected only once. The chain has TRBV15 and TRBJ1-3, with D perhaps matching TRBD1 (6 bases). Trimming took 6 bases from V and 8 from J, leaving 20 bases between them. There are 15 residues in the CDR3. The germline V gene has CDR1 LNHNV and CDR2 YYDKDF (reference sequence). The CDR3 coding sequence is TGTGCCACCAGTGACAGGCGTCCCAAGGTCGACACCATATATTTT. This gives the protein CATSDRRPKVDTIYF.

V usage is TRBV27 and J usage is TRBJ2-7; 13 nucleotides line up with TRBD2. Germline CDR1 is MNHEY and CDR2 is SMNVEV (reference sequence). The junction had 9 bases not matched to a gene; V was cut back by 6 bases and J by 4 bases. This CDR3 comprises 16 residues. CDR3: CASSGLAGAQSYEQYF. In nucleotides, the CDR3 is TGTGCCAGCAGCGGACTAGCGGGAGCCCAAAGTTACGAGCAGTACTTC.

This clone has a handful of counts. The chain uses TRBV5-1 and TRBJ2-7, with TRBD2 identical over 16 bases. Germline V lookup: CDR1 SGHRS, CDR2 YFSETQ. After removal of 2 bases from V and 3 bases from J, the junction contained 11 bases not matched to a gene. The CDR3 runs to 19 residues. The CDR3 loop reads CASSFEAGTSGRGGYEQYF. The CDR3 bases are TGCGCCAGCAGCTTCGAAGCCGGGACTAGCGGGAGGGGGGGCTACGAGCAGTACTTC.